These T cell receptor beta chains were read from a single sample in a study of T cell responses to AZD1222 COVID-19 vaccine. Generated by immunoSEQ multiplex PCR, the TCRdb table keeps only in-frame clones and is missing some. In the table there are 130,000 to 150,000 clones, around nine tenths of which are singletons. Material: peripheral blood, obtained 28 days after the second AZD1222 dose. These receptors originate from an adult who received the AZD1222 COVID-19 vaccine. The CDR3 runs from the conserved cysteine through the conserved F or W. The order of the fields is CDR3 DNA, CDR3 protein, J gene, clone size, V gene, D gene. The D gene is left open where the match is weak. Size is omitted from some rows. Given values are once, few, many or a class for expanded clones.

TGTGCCAGCAGCCCGCAAAGCGGAAGCTACGAGCAGTACTTC,CASSPQSGSYEQYF,TRBJ2-7,-,TRBV7-2,-
TGTGCCAGTAGTATAGGCCCTCAGACAGGTTCTATCGGGGAGCTGTTTTTT,CASSIGPQTGSIGELFF,TRBJ2-2,-,TRBV19,-
TGTGCCACCAGTGATTTTGGGAACACTGAAGCTTTCTTT,CATSDFGNTEAFF,TRBJ1-1,-,TRBV24-1,-
TGTGCCAGCGCAGATTCGAACACCGGGGAGCTGTTTTTT,CASADSNTGELFF,TRBJ2-2,-,TRBV6-5,-
TGTGCCAGCAGCCCCCGTTCAGGGGCGCAGGGGGGCTACACCTTC,CASSPRSGAQGGYTF,TRBJ1-2,-,TRBV7-3,-
TGTGCCAGCAGTTTAGCCAGGGGCACCGCGGCTTTCTTT,CASSLARGTAAFF,TRBJ1-1,-,TRBV12-3/TRBV12-4,-
TGTGCCAGCAGTGAAAGGGGAGGGTCACCCCTCCACTTT,CASSERGGSPLHF,TRBJ1-6,-,TRBV6-4,-
TGTGCCACCAGCAGAGCTACGGGACTAGCGGGGACGAACACCGGGGAGCTGTTTTTT,CATSRATGLAGTNTGELFF,TRBJ2-2,-,TRBV15,TRBD2
TGTGCCAGCAGCCGGCAGGGGGTTGATGAGCAGTTCTTC,CASSRQGVDEQFF,TRBJ2-1,-,TRBV3-1/TRBV3-2,TRBD1
TGTGCCAGCAGCTCCGGGACAGGGGCCACAGATACGCAGTATTTT,CASSSGTGATDTQYF,TRBJ2-3,once,TRBV6-2/TRBV6-3,TRBD1
TGTGCCAGCAGCTCCAGGGGGACAGTACCAGGAAACACCATATATTTT,CASSSRGTVPGNTIYF,TRBJ1-3,-,TRBV7-9,TRBD1
TGTGCCAGCGGGTGGGGACACCACACTGGAAACACCATATATTTT,CASGWGHHTGNTIYF,TRBJ1-3,-,TRBV6-5,-
TGTGCCAGCAGCTTGTTTTGGGACAGTTACAATGAGCAGTTCTTC,CASSLFWDSYNEQFF,TRBJ2-1,once,TRBV11-3,TRBD1
TGTGCCAGCAGCTTAAGGCCAGGAGCCTACGAGCAGTACTTC,CASSLRPGAYEQYF,TRBJ2-7,-,TRBV11-1,-
TGCGCCAGCAGCCAAGATTGGGACAGGGGCGATGGCTACACCTTC,CASSQDWDRGDGYTF,TRBJ1-2,-,TRBV4-3,TRBD1
TGTGCCAGCGGGGAGTTTTATGGCTACACCTTC,CASGEFYGYTF,TRBJ1-2,once,TRBV12-3/TRBV12-4,-
TGTGCCAGCAGCCTCCGGACAGGGGGTGGTACACAAGAGACCCAGTACTTC,CASSLRTGGGTQETQYF,TRBJ2-5,-,TRBV3-1/TRBV3-2,TRBD1
TGTGCTAGTGCCTCCCGACTAGCGGCCTCCTACAATGAGCAGTTCTTC,CASASRLAASYNEQFF,TRBJ2-1,-,TRBV12-5,TRBD2
TGTGCCAGCAGTTCACAGGGGACATATAGCAATCAGCCCCAGCATTTT,CASSSQGTYSNQPQHF,TRBJ1-5,-,TRBV2,TRBD1
TGTGCCAGCAGTTTAGGACACCTTATTGGCTTC,CASSLGHLIGF,TRBJ1-2,-,TRBV12-3/TRBV12-4,-
TGTGCCAGCACCCCCGGTAGGGGTTCACCCCTCCACTTT,CASTPGRGSPLHF,TRBJ1-6,few,TRBV6-5,-
TGTGCCAGCAGCTTCCCTAGCGGGAGCACGAACACCGGGGAGCTGTTTTTT,CASSFPSGSTNTGELFF,TRBJ2-2,-,TRBV11-2,TRBD2
TGTGCCAGCAGCTTAACGGGAGTGGCAGATACGCAGTATTTT,CASSLTGVADTQYF,TRBJ2-3,once,TRBV7-3,-
TGTGCCAGCAGCCTCTGGGGGACTAATGAAAAACTGTTTTTT,CASSLWGTNEKLFF,TRBJ1-4,-,TRBV5-6,-
TGTGCCAGCAGCTTAACTACAGGGACCACTGAAGCTTTCTTT,CASSLTTGTTEAFF,TRBJ1-1,-,TRBV7-3,-
TGTGCCAGCAGCCCTCCCGCCTGGGGCTCCTACAATGAGCAGTTCTTC,CASSPPAWGSYNEQFF,TRBJ2-1,-,TRBV5-4,-
TGTGCCAGCAGCTTTGGTCGGGGGTTCGACACTGAAGCTTTCTTT,CASSFGRGFDTEAFF,TRBJ1-1,-,TRBV13,-
TGTGCCAGCAGCTTAGGACTAGCGGGAGGAGGGCAGTTCTTC,CASSLGLAGGGQFF,TRBJ2-1,-,TRBV7-9,TRBD2
TGTGCCAGCAGCGTAGAGCTGTTACAATACAATGAGCAGTTCTTC,CASSVELLQYNEQFF,TRBJ2-1,-,TRBV9,-
TGTGCCAGCAGCGAATCAGGGGGTTCGAACACTGAAGCTTTCTTT,CASSESGGSNTEAFF,TRBJ1-1,once,TRBV28,TRBD1
TGTGCCAGCAGTCCTAGCAAAAACATTCAGTACTTC,CASSPSKNIQYF,TRBJ2-4,-,TRBV27,-
TGTGCCAGCAGTTTTATTGACTACTACAATGAGCAGTTCTTC,CASSFIDYYNEQFF,TRBJ2-1,-,TRBV28,-
TGTGCCAGCAATACAGGACAGGGGGGAGGCTACACCTTC,CASNTGQGGGYTF,TRBJ1-2,-,TRBV6-5,TRBD1
TGTGCCAGCAGCTTAATAACTAGGGGAGCAGAGACCCAGTACTTC,CASSLITRGAETQYF,TRBJ2-5,-,TRBV11-1,-
TGTGCCGTGGACTGGAACTACGAGCAGTACTTC,CAVDWNYEQYF,TRBJ2-7,-,TRBV30,-
TGTGCCAGCAGCCGCTCGGGACTAGCGAGGGTCTACTTC,CASSRSGLARVYF,TRBJ2-7,-,TRBV3-1/TRBV3-2,TRBD2
TGCGCCAGCAGAGTGGAGGGTGTGGAAGGGTATGGCTACACCTTC,CASRVEGVEGYGYTF,TRBJ1-2,few,TRBV5-1,-
TGTGCCAGCAGTTTTCCACTAGCCAAAAACATTCAGTACTTC,CASSFPLAKNIQYF,TRBJ2-4,-,TRBV28,-
TGTGCCAGCAGTTACTCCCCAGGGGGGGATCAGCCCCAGCATTTT,CASSYSPGGDQPQHF,TRBJ1-5,-,TRBV6-2/TRBV6-3,TRBD1
TGTGCCAGCAGCTTATCTGGACTAGCGAGTCTCTATAGGTACGAGCAGTACTTC,CASSLSGLASLYRYEQYF,TRBJ2-7,-,TRBV7-2,TRBD2
TGTGCCACCAGTGATTCCCTAAACAACTATGGCTACACCTTC,CATSDSLNNYGYTF,TRBJ1-2,-,TRBV24-1,-
TGCAGCGTTAGGGACGGCTATGGCTACACCTTC,CSVRDGYGYTF,TRBJ1-2,once,TRBV29-1,-
TGTGCCAGCAGCTTCCGGAGGGGCACCGGGGAGCTGTTTTTT,CASSFRRGTGELFF,TRBJ2-2,-,TRBV5-6,-
TGTGCTAGTGGTTACGGACTTGAAAAACTGTTTTTT,CASGYGLEKLFF,TRBJ1-4,-,TRBV12-5,-
TGTGCCAGCTCACCCCCACCCGAGACAGGGTTTCGGGGCTACACCTTC,CASSPPPETGFRGYTF,TRBJ1-2,-,TRBV18,TRBD1
TGTGCCAGCAGTTACTCCCCAGCTAGGGTCCGTCCGCTGAGCGAGCAGTACTTC,CASSYSPARVRPLSEQYF,TRBJ2-7,-,TRBV6-2/TRBV6-3,-
TGTGCCTGGAGTGTACAGGGCAACACTGAAGCTTTCTTT,CAWSVQGNTEAFF,TRBJ1-1,few,TRBV30,-
TGCGCCAGCGGGGGTACACCCGACCAGGGGGTGAATAGCAATCAGCCCCAGCATTTT,CASGGTPDQGVNSNQPQHF,TRBJ1-5,-,TRBV10-1,TRBD1
TGTGCCAGCTCACCACCGACAGGCCATCTTGCGTACGAGCAGTACTTC,CASSPPTGHLAYEQYF,TRBJ2-7,-,TRBV18,-
TGTGCCAGCAGCCGCAACTATGGCTACACCTTC,CASSRNYGYTF,TRBJ1-2,-,TRBV25-1,-
TGTGCCTGGAGTGTACTGGGGGGCACTGAAGCTTTCTTT,CAWSVLGGTEAFF,TRBJ1-1,-,TRBV30,-
TGCGCCAGCAGCCCGGGACAGGGCGGAAACACCATATATTTT,CASSPGQGGNTIYF,TRBJ1-3,-,TRBV5-1,TRBD1
TGTGCCAGCAGGCGGGAGAAAGGCTACGAGCAGTACTTC,CASRREKGYEQYF,TRBJ2-7,once,TRBV7-8,TRBD2